This T cell receptor (beta chain) derives from a study of persistence of HIV-infected CD4 T cells (dated by TCRdb to 2019 to 2021). Regarding the complete study: CMV- and HIV-1 Gag-responding CD4+ T cells were isolated from ART-treated individuals so that antigen-driven clonal expansion of HIV-1-infected cells could be examined. Suppressive ART had been received by participants for a median of roughly 8 years. Peripheral blood samples of up to roughly 180 mL were taken at multiple time points, with the exception of a couple of participants who underwent leukapheresis at a single time point. TCRbeta sequencing assessed the clonality of all cells in each sorted population, while proviral sequencing assessed the clonality of infected cells. Cross-participant TCR cluster analysis included 8 participants for CMV and 6 or 7 participants for Gag. On the study overall, not on this receptor specifically: Antigen-responding cells were enriched for degenerate expanded CDR3beta sequences, which suggests convergent selection of CD4+ responses to CMV and Gag. Bulk TCR analyses could not be restricted to the rare CMV-responding cells that actually carried HIV-1 proviruses. Only a small number of individuals took part in the study, and only a limited range of antigens was tested. Significantly lower TCRbeta richness was observed in CMV- and Gag-responding cells than in anti-CD3/anti-CD28-responding cells, and higher oligoclonality was observed in CMV-responding cells than in CD3/CD28-stimulated and Gag-responding cells. Within the same sorted populations, TCR oligoclonality correlated with proviral oligoclonality.

The table lists this clone with a count of one. Its antigen target is currently unknown. Base qualities are missing; no much larger clone stands one base away. The germline V and J ends show losses of 4 bases and 7 bases respectively, and no gene match explains 7 bases of the junction. As encoded in the germline V gene, CDR1 is KGHSH while CDR2 is LQKENI. The CDR3, cysteine through phenylalanine, is 14 amino acids long. The CDR3 DNA has 42 bases and is translated from base 1. The sample's treatment or condition label, in plain terms: suppressive antiretroviral therapy. Lysates of CMV-infected fibroblasts at 9 to 10 ug/mL were used to stimulate the cells. Nonresponding CD40L-negative CD69-negative CD45RO-high memory CD4+ T cells were sorted as memory populations depleted of antigen-responding cells. Participants were HIV-1-infected adults who started suppressive ART during chronic infection. Plasma HIV-1 RNA had been undetectable (below 50 copies/mL) in participants for at least 4 years. To be included, a participant needed positive CMV serology and a CD4+ T cell count above 400 cells/uL. Before stimulation, PBMCs were isolated using density centrifugation and depleted of CD8+ T cells. CD8-depleted PBMCs were stimulated for about 18 hours with anti-CD28/CD49d costimulation, CD40-blocking antibody and enfuvirtide to prevent new infections. Sorting was done on either a Beckman Coulter MoFlo Legacy or an XDP sorter, and propidium iodide was used to exclude dead cells. Genomic DNA was extracted with the QIAamp DNA Mini Kit for samples above one million cells, otherwise with the Quick-DNA Microprep Kit.

The immunoSEQ hsTCRB assay version 4, run in survey mode, was used to sequence TCRbeta repertoires from genomic DNA. For TCRbeta sequencing, genomic DNA was diluted to approximately 10 ng/uL, with up to about 1 ug used per sample. For the original study's pipeline: ImmunoSeq Analyzer 3.0 was used for analysis of TCRbeta data, and diversity was computed on productive nucleotide rearrangements. Lower-bound TCR diversity was estimated with the improved Chao index, and clonality with the Gini coefficient using the Immunarch R package. Different nucleotide rearrangements encoding the same CDR3beta amino acid sequence were treated as distinct clonotypes. TCRbeta sequences significantly enriched in antigen-responding cells relative to anti-CD3/anti-CD28-activated cells were identified by differential abundance analysis. TCRs were clustered by predicted peptide-MHC specificity with GLIPH2, both within individual participants and across merged participant data sets. TCRdb's version of the immuneACCESS table is confined to in-frame rearrangements and falls short of the full clone set. An unresolved V gene accounts for under half of the shortfall where checked; the remainder is of unknown origin. V and J calls and clone size follow that table, whereas D and trimming were derived from the DNA. The sample table shows about 37,000 clones, and 75% to 90% are seen once. The ten top clones hold roughly 1.7% of the sample.

The TCR was taken from an adult man with HIV who was CMV-seropositive. The chain is assembled from TRBV18 and TRBJ1-2; 9 middle bases align to TRBD1. The sequences come from CD4+ T cells sorted from PBMCs after approximately 20-hour stimulation, collected from a patient who received antiretroviral therapy. This sample's cell subset or site label indicates: CD40L-CD69- CD45RO-high memory CD4 T cells not responding to CMV lysate. The CDR3 reads CASSQNRGPGGYTF. The DNA sequence is TGTGCCAGCTCACAGAACAGGGGGCCCGGTGGCTACACCTTC.